This entry lists 4 T cell receptor beta chains sequenced from one sample in a study of beta chain features in type 1 diabetes. The entirety of the isolated RNA underwent reverse transcription, so expressed TCRB transcripts were sequenced. This table comes from immunoSEQ multiplex PCR, and its TCRdb copy is limited to in-frame clones, with some not included. The sample consists of roughly 370,000 clones, approximately 15% of them appearing once. Sequenced material: naive CD4+ T cells from blood. These receptors originate from a man aged 30 to 45 in good health.

This clone was picked up a small number of times. At one of its ends the junction is not consistent with the germline gene, which may arise from a read error. The sample carries other DNA sequences with the same CDR3. Here the CDR3 DNA reads TGCGCCTGGAGATCGGGGAGCAATCAGCCCCAGCATTTT. It translates to CAWRSGSNQPQHF. The rearrangement links TRBV30 to TRBJ1-5, with no clear D. The CDR3 length is 13 residues. Per germline, CDR1 GTSNPN and CDR2 SVGIG (reference sequence).

The V gene is TRBV7-9, the J gene TRBJ2-3; D perhaps matches TRBD1 (6 bases). Germline V gene lookup returns CDR1 SEHNR and CDR2 FQNEAQ (reference sequence). Trimming removed 3 bases at V and 2 bases at J, with 9 bases between. There are 14 residues in the CDR3. DNA of the CDR3: TGTGCCAGCAGCTTTGACAGGCACACAGATACGCAGTATTTT. Translated, it gives CASSFDRHTDTQYF.

V usage is TRBV6-1 and J usage is TRBJ2-7; tentatively, D is TRBD2 (6 bases). Germline CDR1 is MNHNS and CDR2 is SASEGT. This CDR3 region has 13 residues. Trimming removed 6 bases at V and 2 bases at J, with 11 bases between. CDR3 in amino acids: CASSVGLTYEQYV. In DNA, the CDR3 is TGTGCCAGCAGCGTAGGACTAACCTACGAGCAGTACGTC.

The gene calls are TRBV9 and TRBJ2-3; D possibly uses TRBD1 or TRBD2 (5 bases each). The CDR3 is 15 residues long. The germline V gene encodes CDR1 SGDLS and CDR2 YYNGEE. Deletions cut 0 bases from V and 5 bases from J, with 13 bases between. CDR3 DNA: TGTGCCAGCAGCGTAGATTCGAGGGGCGGAGATACGCAGTATTTT. Its protein is CASSVDSRGGDTQYF.